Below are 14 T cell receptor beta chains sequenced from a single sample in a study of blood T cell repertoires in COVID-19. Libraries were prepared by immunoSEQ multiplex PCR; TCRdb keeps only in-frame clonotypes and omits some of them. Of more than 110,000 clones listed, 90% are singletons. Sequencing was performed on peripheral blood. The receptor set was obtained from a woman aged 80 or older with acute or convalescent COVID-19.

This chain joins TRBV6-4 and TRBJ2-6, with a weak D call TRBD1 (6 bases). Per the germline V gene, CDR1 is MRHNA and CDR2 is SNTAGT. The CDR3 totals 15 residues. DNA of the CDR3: TGTGCATCCGAAGTACAGGGCCTCGGGGCCAACGTCCTGACTTTC. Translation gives CASEVQGLGANVLTF.

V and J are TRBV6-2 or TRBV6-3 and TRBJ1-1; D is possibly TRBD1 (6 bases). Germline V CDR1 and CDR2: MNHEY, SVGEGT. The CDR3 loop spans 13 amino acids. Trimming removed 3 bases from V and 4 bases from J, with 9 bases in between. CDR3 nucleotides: TGTGCCAGCAGTTATCAGGGGAGCACTGAAGCTTTCTTT. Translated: CASSYQGSTEAFF.

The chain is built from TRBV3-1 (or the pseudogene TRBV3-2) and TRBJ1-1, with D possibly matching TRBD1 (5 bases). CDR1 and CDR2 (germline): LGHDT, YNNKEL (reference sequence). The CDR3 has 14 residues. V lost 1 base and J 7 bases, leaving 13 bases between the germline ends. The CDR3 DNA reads TGTGCCAGCAGCCAAGCAGGGTTGGGGAATGAAGCTTTCTTT. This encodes CASSQAGLGNEAFF.

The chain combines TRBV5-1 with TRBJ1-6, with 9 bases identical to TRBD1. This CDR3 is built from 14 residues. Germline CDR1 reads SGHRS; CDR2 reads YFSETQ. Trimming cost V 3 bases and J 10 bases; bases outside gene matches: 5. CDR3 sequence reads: CASSSQGARSPLHF. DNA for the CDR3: TGCGCCAGCAGCTCACAGGGGGCGAGATCACCCCTCCACTTT.

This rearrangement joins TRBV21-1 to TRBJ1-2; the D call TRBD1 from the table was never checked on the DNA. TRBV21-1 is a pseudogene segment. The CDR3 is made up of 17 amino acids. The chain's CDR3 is CASSNLGPGQGAYGYTF. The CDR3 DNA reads TGTGCCAGCAGCAACTTGGGGCCGGGACAGGGGGCCTATGGCTACACCTTC.

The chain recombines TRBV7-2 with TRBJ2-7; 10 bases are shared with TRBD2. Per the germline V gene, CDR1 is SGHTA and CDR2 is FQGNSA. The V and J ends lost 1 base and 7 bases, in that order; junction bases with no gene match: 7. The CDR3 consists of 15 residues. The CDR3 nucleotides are TGTGCCAGCAGCTTAGGGACTAGCGGAGTGCGAGAGCAGTACTTC. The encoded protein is CASSLGTSGVREQYF.

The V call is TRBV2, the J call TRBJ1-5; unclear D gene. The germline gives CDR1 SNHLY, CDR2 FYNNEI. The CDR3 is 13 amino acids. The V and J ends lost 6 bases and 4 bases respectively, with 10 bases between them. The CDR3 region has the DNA TGTGCCAGCAGATCACGGGAAAATCAGCCCCAGCATTTT. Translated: CASRSRENQPQHF.

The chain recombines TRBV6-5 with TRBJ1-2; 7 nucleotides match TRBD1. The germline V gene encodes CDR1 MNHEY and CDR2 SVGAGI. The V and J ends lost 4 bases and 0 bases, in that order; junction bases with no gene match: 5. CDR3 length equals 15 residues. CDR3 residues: CASSSGTDPNYGYTF. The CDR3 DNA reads TGTGCCAGCAGTTCCGGGACAGATCCTAACTATGGCTACACCTTC.

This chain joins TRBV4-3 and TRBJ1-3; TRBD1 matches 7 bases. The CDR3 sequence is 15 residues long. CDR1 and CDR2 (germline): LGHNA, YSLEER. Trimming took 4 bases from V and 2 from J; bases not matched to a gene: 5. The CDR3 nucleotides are TGCGCCAGCAGCCGAACTACAGGGGCTGGAAACACCATATATTTT. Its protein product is CASSRTTGAGNTIYF.

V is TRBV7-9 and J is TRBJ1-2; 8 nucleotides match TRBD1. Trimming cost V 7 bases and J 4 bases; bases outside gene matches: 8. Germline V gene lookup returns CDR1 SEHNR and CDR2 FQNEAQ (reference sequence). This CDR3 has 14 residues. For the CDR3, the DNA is TGTGCCAGCAACCCGGGACAGGTTCTCTATGGCTACACCTTC. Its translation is CASNPGQVLYGYTF.

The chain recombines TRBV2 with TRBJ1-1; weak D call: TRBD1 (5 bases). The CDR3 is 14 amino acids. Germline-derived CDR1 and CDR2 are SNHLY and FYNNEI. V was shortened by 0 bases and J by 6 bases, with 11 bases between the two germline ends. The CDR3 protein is CASSEALSGSEAFF. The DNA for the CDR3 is TGTGCCAGCAGTGAAGCGCTATCAGGGTCTGAAGCTTTCTTT.

CDR3 nucleotides: TGTGCCAGCAGTCCCGACAGGGGTGAACAGCCCCAGCATTTT. Translated: CASSPDRGEQPQHF. V is TRBV6-2 or TRBV6-3 and J is TRBJ1-5; 8 bases agree with TRBD1. The V gene end was trimmed by 5 bases and the J gene end by 7 bases; junction bases not matched to a gene: 7. This CDR3 is 14 amino acids long. Germline V gene sequence: CDR1 MNHEY, CDR2 SVGEGT.

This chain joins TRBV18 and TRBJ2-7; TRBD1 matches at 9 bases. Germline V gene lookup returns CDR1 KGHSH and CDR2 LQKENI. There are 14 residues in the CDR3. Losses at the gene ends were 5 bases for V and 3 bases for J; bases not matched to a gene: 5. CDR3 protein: CASSSSGQGYEQYF. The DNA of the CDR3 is TGTGCCAGCTCAAGTTCGGGACAGGGCTACGAGCAGTACTTC.

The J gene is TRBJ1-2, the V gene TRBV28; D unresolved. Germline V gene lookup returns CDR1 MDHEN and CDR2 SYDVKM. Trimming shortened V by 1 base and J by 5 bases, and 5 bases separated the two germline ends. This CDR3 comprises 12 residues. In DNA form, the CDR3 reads TGTGCCAGCAGTTTATCCCAGTATGGCTACACCTTC. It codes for CASSLSQYGYTF.